Only a few counts were recorded for the clone carrying this T cell receptor (beta chain). Its antigen is unknown. Stem cell-like memory, regulatory, central memory and naive CD4+ cells were sorted via CD45RO/CCR7/CD25/CD127/CD95/CD27. The data were obtained in a study of beta chain features in type 1 diabetes. The study, taken as a whole, reports: It was among patients, rather than healthy donors, that naive, central memory and Treg TCRB repertoires appeared more similar. At VDJ recombination sites, type 1 diabetes patients had fewer insertions and more deleted nucleotides.

The whole isolated RNA underwent reverse transcription, so sequencing captured expressed TCRB transcripts. Assay used: immunoSEQ multiplex PCR; TCRdb lists only in-frame clones, some missing. The table lists 200,000 to 250,000 clones, over 8.5% of them singletons. This TCR derives from a woman in her late teens or twenties in good health. Sequenced material: naive CD4+ T cells from blood.

The CDR3 DNA sequence: TGCAGCGCGCGGGACTCCACAGATACGCAGTATTTT. This gives the protein CSARDSTDTQYF. This sequence joins TRBV29-1 and TRBJ2-3; perhaps TRBD2 as D (6 bases). Trimming removed 7 bases from V and 2 bases from J, with 10 bases in between. The CDR3 sequence is 12 residues long. Per the germline V gene, CDR1 is SQVTM and CDR2 is ANQGSEA.